This T cell receptor (beta chain) was captured in a study of sequential checkpoint blockade in melanoma. About the study: Both treatment sequences were followed by maintenance nivolumab.

Treatment in this sample: randomized to nivolumab then ipilimumab (arm A) or the reverse (arm B). From thawed PBMCs, live CD3+CD8+ cells negative for CD19 and CD56 were sorted. Germline assignment: CDR1 LGHNA and CDR2 YSLEER. V lost 0 bases and J lost 0, with 12 bases in between. CDR3 length: 16 amino acids. Clones were read by immunoSEQ multiplex PCR, and TCRdb kept only the in-frame ones, dropping some. Seen here are roughly 30,000 clones, 83% observed once, and the top ten hold around 17%. The TCR originated in a human donor with melanoma. V usage is TRBV4-3 and J usage is TRBJ2-7; D unclear. Specimen: CD8+ T cells sorted from blood (inferred from file names), collected from a patient given nivolumab and ipilimumab in sequence. The CDR3 sequence is CASSQDVGSLSYEQYF. In DNA form, the CDR3 reads TGCGCCAGCAGCCAAGATGTCGGTTCTCTCTCCTACGAGCAGTACTTC.